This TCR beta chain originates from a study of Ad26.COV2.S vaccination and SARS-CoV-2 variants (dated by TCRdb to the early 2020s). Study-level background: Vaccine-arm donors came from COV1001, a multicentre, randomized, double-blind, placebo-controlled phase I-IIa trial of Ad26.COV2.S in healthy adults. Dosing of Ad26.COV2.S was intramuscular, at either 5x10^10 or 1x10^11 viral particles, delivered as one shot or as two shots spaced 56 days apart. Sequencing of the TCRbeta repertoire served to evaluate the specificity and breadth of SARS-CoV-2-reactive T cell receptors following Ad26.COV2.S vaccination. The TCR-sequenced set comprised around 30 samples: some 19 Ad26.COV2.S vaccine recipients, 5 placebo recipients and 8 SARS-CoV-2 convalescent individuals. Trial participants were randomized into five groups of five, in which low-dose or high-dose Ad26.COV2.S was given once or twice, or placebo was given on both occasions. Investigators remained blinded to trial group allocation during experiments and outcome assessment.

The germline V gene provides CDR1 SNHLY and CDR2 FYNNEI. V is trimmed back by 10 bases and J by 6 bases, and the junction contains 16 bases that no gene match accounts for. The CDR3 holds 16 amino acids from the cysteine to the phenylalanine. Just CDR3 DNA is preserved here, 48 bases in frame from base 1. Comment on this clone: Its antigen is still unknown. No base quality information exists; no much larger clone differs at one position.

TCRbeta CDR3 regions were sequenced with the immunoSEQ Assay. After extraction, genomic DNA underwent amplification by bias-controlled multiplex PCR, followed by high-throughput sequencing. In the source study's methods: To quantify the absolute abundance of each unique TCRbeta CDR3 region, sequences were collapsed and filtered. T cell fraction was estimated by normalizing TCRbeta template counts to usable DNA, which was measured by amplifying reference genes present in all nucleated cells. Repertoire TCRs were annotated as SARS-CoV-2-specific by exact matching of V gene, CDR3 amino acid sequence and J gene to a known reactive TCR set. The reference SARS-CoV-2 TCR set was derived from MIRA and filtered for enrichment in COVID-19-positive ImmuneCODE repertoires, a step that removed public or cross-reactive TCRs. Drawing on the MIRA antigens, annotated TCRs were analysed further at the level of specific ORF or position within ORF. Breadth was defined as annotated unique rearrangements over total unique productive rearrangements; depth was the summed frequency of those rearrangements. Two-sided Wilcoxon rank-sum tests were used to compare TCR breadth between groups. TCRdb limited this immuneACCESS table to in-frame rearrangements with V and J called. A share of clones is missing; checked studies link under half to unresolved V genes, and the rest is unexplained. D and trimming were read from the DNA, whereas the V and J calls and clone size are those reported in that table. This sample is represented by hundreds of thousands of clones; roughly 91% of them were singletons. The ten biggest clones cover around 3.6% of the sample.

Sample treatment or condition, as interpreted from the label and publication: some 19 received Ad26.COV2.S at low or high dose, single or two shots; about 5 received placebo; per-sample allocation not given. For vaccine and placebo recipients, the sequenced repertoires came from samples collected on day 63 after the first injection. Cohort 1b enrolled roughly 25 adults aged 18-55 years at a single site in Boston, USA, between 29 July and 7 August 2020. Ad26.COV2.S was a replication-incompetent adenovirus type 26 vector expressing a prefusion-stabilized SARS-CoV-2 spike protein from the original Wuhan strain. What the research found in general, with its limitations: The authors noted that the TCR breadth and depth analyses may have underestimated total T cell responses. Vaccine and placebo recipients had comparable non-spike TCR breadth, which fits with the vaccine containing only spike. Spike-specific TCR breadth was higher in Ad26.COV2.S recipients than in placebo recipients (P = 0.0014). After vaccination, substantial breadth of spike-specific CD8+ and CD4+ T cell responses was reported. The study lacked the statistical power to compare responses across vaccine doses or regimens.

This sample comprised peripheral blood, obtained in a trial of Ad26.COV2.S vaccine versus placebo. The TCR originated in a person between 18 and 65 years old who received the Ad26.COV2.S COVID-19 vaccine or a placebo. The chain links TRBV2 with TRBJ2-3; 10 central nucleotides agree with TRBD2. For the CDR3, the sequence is CATQWSGGAGSDTQYF. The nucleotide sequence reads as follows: TGTGCCACCCAATGGAGCGGGGGGGCAGGATCTGATACGCAGTATTTT. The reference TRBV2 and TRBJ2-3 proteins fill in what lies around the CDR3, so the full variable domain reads EPEVTQTPSHQVTQMGQEVILRCVPISNHLYFYWYRQILGQKVEFLVSFYNNEISEKSEIFDDQFSVERPDGSNFTLKIRSTKLEDSAMYFCATQWSGGAGSDTQYFGPGTRLTVL.